This T cell receptor (beta chain) derives from a study of CD8+ T cells in alopecia areata. This clone was observed a handful of times. Antigen unknown. RNA was extracted and reverse transcribed into cDNA as the sequencing template. Generated by immunoSEQ multiplex PCR, the TCRdb table keeps only in-frame clones and is missing some. The table records a few hundred thousand clones, 56% of them present only once. This CDR3 has 11 amino acids. Trimming shortened V by 7 bases and J by 6 bases, and 11 bases separated the two germline ends. CDR1 is SQVTM and CDR2 is ANQGSEA in the germline V gene. Study-level findings and limits: Patients showed less clear TCR sequence sharing than mice, possibly partly because of HLA diversity.

The chain carries TRBV29-1 and TRBJ2-3, with D unresolved. The sample taken for sequencing was CD8+ T cells sorted from blood. The sequence was obtained from a human donor in good health. CDR3 protein: CSADLLDTQYF. The DNA for the CDR3 is TGCAGCGCCGACCTTTTGGATACGCAGTATTTT.